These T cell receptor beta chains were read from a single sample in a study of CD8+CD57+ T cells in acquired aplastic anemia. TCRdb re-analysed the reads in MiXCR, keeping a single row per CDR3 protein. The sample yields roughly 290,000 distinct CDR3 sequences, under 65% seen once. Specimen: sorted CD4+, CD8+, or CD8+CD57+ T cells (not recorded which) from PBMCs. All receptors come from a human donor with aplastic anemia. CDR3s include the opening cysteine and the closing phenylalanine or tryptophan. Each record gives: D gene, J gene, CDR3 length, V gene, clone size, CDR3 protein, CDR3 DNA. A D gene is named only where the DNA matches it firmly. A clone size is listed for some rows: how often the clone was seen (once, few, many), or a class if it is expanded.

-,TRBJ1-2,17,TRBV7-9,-,CASSFPTLSEGDYGYTF,TGTGCCAGCAGCTTTCCCACTCTCTCGGAGGGTGACTATGGCTACACCTTC
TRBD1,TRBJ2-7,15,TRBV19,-,CASSPRTGEYYEQYF,TGTGCCAGTAGCCCTAGGACAGGGGAGTACTACGAGCAGTACTTC
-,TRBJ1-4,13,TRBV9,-,CASSVGTNEKLFF,TGTGCCAGCAGCGTGGGTACTAATGAAAAACTGTTTTTT
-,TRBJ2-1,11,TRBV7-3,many,CASSSGYEQFF,TGTGCCAGCAGCTCCGGGTATGAGCAGTTCTTC
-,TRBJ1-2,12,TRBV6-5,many,CASSSRVAGYTF,TGTGCCAGCAGTTCTAGGGTGGCTGGCTACACCTTC
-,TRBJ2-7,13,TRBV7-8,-,CASSLTQGYEQYF,TGTGCCAGCAGCTTGACTCAGGGCTACGAGCAGTACTTC
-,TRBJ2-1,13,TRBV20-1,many,CSAAVDRYNEQFF,TGCAGTGCTGCCGTGGATCGCTACAATGAGCAGTTCTTC
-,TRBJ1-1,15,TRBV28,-,CASSLYGFRDTEAFF,TGTGCCAGCAGTTTATATGGGTTCCGCGACACTGAAGCTTTCTTT
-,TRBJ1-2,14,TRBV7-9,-,CASSFNRAPYGYTF,TGTGCCAGCAGCTTTAACAGGGCGCCCTATGGCTACACCTTC
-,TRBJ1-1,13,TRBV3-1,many,CASSQEGGGRAFF,TGTGCCAGCAGCCAAGAGGGCGGGGGGCGAGCTTTCTTT
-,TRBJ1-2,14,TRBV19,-,CASSIPRTVYGYTF,TGTGCCAGTAGTATTCCACGGACGGTGTATGGCTACACCTTC
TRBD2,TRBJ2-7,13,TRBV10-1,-,CASSDSGNYEQYF,TGCGCCAGCAGTGATAGCGGGAACTACGAGCAGTACTTC
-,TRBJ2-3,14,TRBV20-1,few,CSASMGSSTDTQYF,TGCAGTGCCTCTATGGGGTCTAGCACAGATACGCAGTATTTT
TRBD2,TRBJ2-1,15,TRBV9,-,CASSKRLAEYNEQFF,TGTGCCAGCAGCAAACGACTAGCGGAGTACAATGAGCAGTTCTTC
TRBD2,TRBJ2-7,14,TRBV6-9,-,CANTSVGRADEQYF,TGTGCCAACACAAGCGTTGGGAGGGCCGACGAGCAGTACTTC
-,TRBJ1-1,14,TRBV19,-,CASSTEPTNTEAFF,TGTGCCAGTAGTACAGAGCCAACTAACACTGAAGCTTTCTTT
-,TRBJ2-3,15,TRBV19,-,CASSMELVSTDTQYF,TGTGCCAGTAGTATGGAACTCGTTAGCACAGATACGCAGTATTTT
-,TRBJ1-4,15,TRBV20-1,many,CSARDGEGTNEKLFF,TGCAGTGCTAGAGATGGGGAGGGGACTAATGAAAAACTGTTTTTT
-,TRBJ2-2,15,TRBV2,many,CASSDRHSNTGELFF,TGTGCCAGCAGTGACAGACACTCGAACACCGGGGAGCTGTTTTTT
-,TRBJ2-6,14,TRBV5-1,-,CASSSGNGANVLTF,TGCGCCAGCAGCTCGGGGAATGGGGCCAACGTCCTGACTTTC
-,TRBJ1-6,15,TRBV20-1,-,CSAIQGRGLNSPLHF,TGCAGTGCTATACAGGGTCGCGGCCTAAATTCACCCCTCCACTTT
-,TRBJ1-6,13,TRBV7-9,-,CASSLEFNSPLHF,TGTGCCAGCAGCTTAGAATTTAATTCACCCCTCCACTTT
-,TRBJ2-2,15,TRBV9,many,CASSVDGQNTGELFF,TGTGCCAGCAGCGTAGATGGGCAGAACACCGGGGAGCTGTTTTTT
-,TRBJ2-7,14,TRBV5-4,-,CASSLGAGFGEQYF,TGTGCCAGCAGCTTGGGGGCAGGGTTTGGCGAGCAGTACTTC
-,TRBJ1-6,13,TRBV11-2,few,CASSVPRASPLHF,TGTGCCAGCAGCGTACCCAGGGCGTCACCCCTCCACTTT
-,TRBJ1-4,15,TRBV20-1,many,CSASPDSAGYEKLFF,TGCAGTGCTAGCCCGGACAGTGCGGGATATGAAAAACTGTTTTTT
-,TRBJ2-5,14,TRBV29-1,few,CSVDGWAGEETQYF,TGCAGCGTTGACGGCTGGGCTGGGGAGGAGACCCAGTACTTC
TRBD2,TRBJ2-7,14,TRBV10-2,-,CASTGTSGTYEQYF,TGCGCCAGCACCGGGACTAGCGGGACCTACGAGCAGTACTTC
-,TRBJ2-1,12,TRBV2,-,CASRDPLNEQFF,TGTGCCAGCAGGGACCCGCTGAATGAGCAGTTCTTC
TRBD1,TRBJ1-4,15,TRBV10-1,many,CASSEGQGVGEKLFF,TGCGCCAGCAGTGAAGGACAGGGGGTAGGTGAAAAACTGTTTTTT
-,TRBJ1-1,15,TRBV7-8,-,CASSPKRLQGTEAFF,TGTGCCAGCAGTCCGAAGCGACTACAGGGTACTGAAGCTTTCTTT
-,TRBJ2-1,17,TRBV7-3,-,CASSLNPGGGILDEQFF,TGTGCCAGCAGCTTAAATCCAGGGGGAGGTATATTGGATGAGCAGTTCTTC
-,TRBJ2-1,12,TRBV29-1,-,CSVEERYNEQFF,TGCAGCGTTGAAGAGCGGTACAATGAGCAGTTCTTC
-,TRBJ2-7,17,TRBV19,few,CASSIGGSRAFSYEQYF,TGTGCCAGTAGTATAGGGGGGAGCAGGGCCTTCTCCTACGAGCAGTACTTC
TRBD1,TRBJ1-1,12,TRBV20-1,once,CSAVDREYEAFF,TGCAGTGCTGTCGACAGGGAGTACGAAGCTTTCTTT
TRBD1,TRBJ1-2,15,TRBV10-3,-,CAISERVGGLDRYTF,TGTGCCATCAGTGAGCGGGTAGGGGGCCTAGATCGCTACACCTTC
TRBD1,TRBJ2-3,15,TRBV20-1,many,CSARAEGQGPDTQYF,TGCAGTGCTAGAGCGGAGGGACAGGGCCCAGATACGCAGTATTTT
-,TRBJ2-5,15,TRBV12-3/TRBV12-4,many,CASSFGGANQETQYF,TGTGCCAGCAGTTTTGGCGGGGCCAACCAAGAGACCCAGTACTTC
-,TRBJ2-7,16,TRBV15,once,CATSGAPHPPHYEQYF,TGTGCCACCAGCGGAGCCCCCCACCCTCCACACTACGAGCAGTACTTC
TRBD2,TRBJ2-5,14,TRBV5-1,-,CASSTGGRLETQYF,TGCGCCAGCAGCACGGGAGGGCGGCTAGAGACCCAGTACTTC